This is a list of T cell receptor beta chains from one sample in a study of Ad26.COV2.S vaccination and SARS-CoV-2 variants. TCRdb keeps only in-frame clones here, not all; method: immunoSEQ multiplex PCR. The data contain approximately 400,000 clones, about 85% of them singletons. The sample was peripheral blood, taken in a trial of Ad26.COV2.S vaccine versus placebo. Receptors were obtained from a person between 18 and 60 years old who received the Ad26.COV2.S COVID-19 vaccine or a placebo. The conserved cysteine and the conserved F or W are not part of the CDR3 here. Expanded clones get a size class; other rows say once, few or many, or leave the size out.

v_call,j_call,clone_size,cdr3_length,cdr3_aa
TRBV30,TRBJ1-1,few,11,AWSVSMNTEAF
TRBV9,TRBJ2-1,NA,13,ASSAEWTDYNEQF
TRBV14,TRBJ2-3,NA,13,ASSQVWPNTDTQY
TRBV11-3,TRBJ2-2,NA,12,ASSLGVGSGELF
TRBV9,TRBJ2-7,NA,13,ASSGTTDFSYEQY
TRBV7-2,TRBJ2-3,NA,15,ASSLWRERPSTDTQY
TRBV9,TRBJ1-4,NA,13,ASSRTGWSNEKLF
TRBV28,TRBJ1-2,NA,12,ASSLGQGNYGYT
TRBV6-2/TRBV6-3,TRBJ2-7,NA,13,ASSRPRLSSYEQY
TRBV5-1,TRBJ2-1,NA,13,ASSLQGQGFDEQF
TRBV29-1,TRBJ2-7,NA,11,SVSSGSNREQY
TRBV6-5,TRBJ1-1,NA,14,ASSYSMGGQNTEAF
TRBV19,TRBJ1-2,NA,12,ASSISGGQYGYT
TRBV19,TRBJ1-5,NA,11,ASSTEGGQPQH
TRBV6-5,TRBJ1-5,NA,13,ASSQVGQLNQPQH
TRBV6-2/TRBV6-3,TRBJ2-7,once,14,ASSYGHRSPTYEQY
TRBV2,TRBJ2-1,NA,15,ASSGGVAGSAYNEQF
TRBV7-8,TRBJ2-3,NA,15,ASSLLSGQGLTDTQY
TRBV10-3,TRBJ2-3,NA,15,AISPGTSGRNTDTQY
TRBV5-4,TRBJ2-6,NA,17,ASSLGGRGMASGANVLT
TRBV7-9,TRBJ2-3,NA,17,ASSLAIGAGLIVPDTQY
TRBV4-1,TRBJ1-4,NA,14,ASSQVDRGEIEKLF
TRBV28,TRBJ2-5,once,14,ASSTFRSDPGETQY
TRBV19,TRBJ2-7,NA,13,ASSISDPLTYEQY
TRBV10-1,TRBJ2-6,NA,15,ARRPQGWGRGANVLT
TRBV6-2/TRBV6-3,TRBJ2-7,NA,15,ASSYLTSLTGSGEQY
TRBV30,TRBJ1-1,NA,12,ALGRVRGDTEAF
TRBV6-5,TRBJ1-1,NA,11,ASSQWASAEAF
TRBV24-1,TRBJ1-2,NA,11,ATSDPRGRGYT
TRBV30,TRBJ2-2,NA,15,AWNGRRTSGSPGELF
TRBV25-1,TRBJ1-4,NA,12,ASRRTDTNEKLF
TRBV7-9,TRBJ2-7,NA,11,ASSGMFPYEQY
TRBV18,TRBJ2-7,NA,11,ASSRDQTYEQY
TRBV11-2,TRBJ1-1,NA,13,ASSLGDNRNTEAF
TRBV5-5,TRBJ2-3,once,15,ASSLESSGQGVDTQY
TRBV18,TRBJ2-7,NA,11,ASSPAAIREQY
TRBV5-6,TRBJ1-2,NA,12,ASTFITTNYGYT
TRBV7-9,TRBJ1-1,NA,10,ASSFGGLEAF